These 24 T cell receptor beta chains were all obtained from the same sample, sequenced in a study of T cell repertoires in cytomegalovirus infection. TCRdb processed the reads anew with MiXCR; each CDR3 protein has one entry. The sample carries some 220,000 distinct CDR3 sequences, about 40% recorded once. No antigen has been assigned to these receptors. Specimen: CD8+ T cells from cultured PBMCs, collected from culture after CMV antigen stimulation. These TCRs come from a human donor in good health (CMV status not recorded). Some clones in this sample may be carry-over from other donors' samples.

This clonotype was counted a few times. V gene TRBV7-3 combines with J gene TRBJ2-3; no firm D call. In germline, CDR1 is SGHTA, CDR2 FQGTGA. The CDR3 extends over 16 amino acids. V lost 2 bases and J lost 2, with 14 bases in between. The CDR3 region is CASSLVGNTDTDTQYF. The CDR3 region has the DNA TGTGCCAGCAGCTTAGTGGGTAATACTGACACAGATACGCAGTATTTT.

The chain has TRBV18 and TRBJ1-4; 7 bases are a match to TRBD1. Unmatched junction bases numbered 12, after V lost 5 bases and J lost 0 bases. The CDR3 runs to 18 residues. Per germline, CDR1 KGHSH and CDR2 LQKENI. CDR3 sequence reads: CASSRRDSNYATNEKLFF. In DNA form, the CDR3 reads TGTGCCAGCTCAAGACGGGACAGCAATTATGCAACTAATGAAAAACTGTTTTTT.

This chain connects TRBV15 to TRBJ2-6; D not resolved. The V end lost 0 bases, the J end lost 2 bases, and 2 bases lay between the germline ends. The CDR3 consists of 14 residues. CDR1 and CDR2 (germline): LNHNV, YYDKDF (reference sequence). In nucleotides, the CDR3 is TGTGCCACCAGCAGAGAAGCTGGGGCCAACGTCCTGACTTTC. It translates to CATSREAGANVLTF. The entire variable domain, with the rest obtained from reference TRBV15 and TRBJ2-6, is as follows: DAMVIQNPRYQVTQFGKPVTLSCSQTLNHNVMYWYQQKSSQAPKLLFHYYDKDFNNEADTPDNFQSRRPNTSFCFLDIRSPGLGDTAMYLCATSREAGANVLTFGAGSRLTVL.

This chain links TRBV7-2 with TRBJ1-2; D not resolved. Per germline, CDR1 SGHTA and CDR2 FQGNSA. The ends were cut back, 3 bases at V and 0 bases at J, with 8 bases in the middle. CDR3 length: 14 amino acids. CDR3 region: CASSFPSTNYGYTF. CDR3 DNA: TGTGCCAGCAGCTTTCCTTCTACTAACTATGGCTACACCTTC. The whole variable domain, remainder taken from reference TRBV7-2 and TRBJ1-2, is GAGVSQSPSNKVTEKGKDVELRCDPISGHTALYWYRQSLGQGLEFLIYFQGNSAPDKSGLPSDRFSAERTGGSVSTLTIQRTQQEDSAVYLCASSFPSTNYGYTFGSGTRLTVV.

CDR3 coding DNA: TGCAGCGTGATTCGTTCAGGGGCCGGTGGAAACACCATATATTTT. This codes for CSVIRSGAGGNTIYF. J is TRBJ1-3 and V is TRBV29-1; possibly TRBD1 for D (6 bases). This CDR3 spans 15 amino acids. Trimming left V 6 bases short and J 3 bases short, with 18 bases between. Germline assignment: CDR1 SQVTM and CDR2 ANQGSEA.

The V gene is TRBV24-1, the J gene TRBJ1-1; maybe TRBD1 (5 bases). Deletions cut 4 bases from V and 1 base from J, with 9 bases between. Germline V CDR1 and CDR2: KGHDR, SFDVKD. The CDR3 spans 14 residues. The CDR3 coding sequence is TGTGCCACCAGTGACAACGACAGGAACACTGAAGCTTTCTTT. It specifies CATSDNDRNTEAFF.

This clonotype was found a few times. This rearrangement joins TRBV7-2 to TRBJ2-3; 7 bases match TRBD2. Germline V lookup: CDR1 SGHTA, CDR2 FQGNSA. V was clipped by 5 bases and J by 2 bases; unmatched bases: 7. The CDR3 length is 15 residues. In nucleotides, the CDR3 is TGTGCCAGCAGCCCCCCAGCGGGGCCCACAGATACGCAGTATTTT. Translation gives CASSPPAGPTDTQYF.

This clonotype was counted once. V and J are TRBV30 and TRBJ1-1; unclear D gene. V was pared by 1 base and J by 1 base, with 13 bases between. CDR3 size: 15 residues. CDR1 is GTSNPN, CDR2 SVGIG, per germline (reference sequence). The CDR3 DNA reads as TGTGCCTGGAGTGGGACGAGGCAATCGAACACTGAAGCTTTCTTT. Its protein is CAWSGTRQSNTEAFF.

This clonotype occurred many times. This rearrangement joins TRBV7-9 to TRBJ2-1; D may be TRBD2 (5 bases). V lost 5 bases, J lost 7 bases, and 24 bases lay in between. The CDR3 is made up of 17 amino acids. The germline CDR1 and CDR2 sequences are SEHNR and FQNEAQ (reference sequence). The CDR3 loop is CASSPPLSGNLWNEQFF. The CDR3 nucleotides read TGTGCCAGCAGCCCACCCCTAAGCGGCAACCTTTGGAATGAGCAGTTCTTC.

This chain connects TRBV20-1 to TRBJ2-7; D is ambiguous. The germline gives CDR1 DFQATT, CDR2 SNEGSKA (reference sequence). V was clipped by 0 bases and J by 8 bases, with 5 bases between them. CDR3 size: 10 residues. CDR3: CSARDSQQYF. Written as DNA, the CDR3 is TGCAGTGCTAGAGACAGTCAGCAGTACTTC.

The chain has TRBV11-1 and TRBJ2-5, with D possibly being TRBD1 (5 bases). The length of the CDR3 is 17 residues. V dropped 3 bases and J dropped 3 bases, with 20 bases sitting between them. Per the germline V gene, CDR1 is SGHAT and CDR2 is FQDESV (reference sequence). The CDR3 DNA is TGTGCCAGCAGCTTGGGGCTGATAGAAACGACTGAAGAGACCCAGTACTTC. Its translation: CASSLGLIETTEETQYF.

In its sample, this clonotype was seen a few times. V is TRBV28 and J is TRBJ1-5; D unclear. V dropped 5 bases and J dropped 0 bases, with 11 bases sitting between them. Germline CDR1 and CDR2: MDHEN and SYDVKM. This CDR3 region has 15 residues. The CDR3 nucleotides read TGTGCCAGCAGTCTTTTCCAGTATAGCAATCAGCCCCAGCATTTT. It encodes CASSLFQYSNQPQHF.

The V and J genes are TRBV29-1 and TRBJ2-2; D is perhaps TRBD1 (5 bases). Germline CDR1 SQVTM, CDR2 ANQGSEA. V lost 1 base, J lost 6 bases, and 18 bases lay in between. The CDR3 loop spans 16 amino acids. In DNA form, the CDR3 reads TGCAGCGTTGAAGTGGGGCAGGCGCTATCCGCCGGGGAGCTGTTTTTT. It translates to CSVEVGQALSAGELFF.

The rearrangement uses TRBV27 and TRBJ1-1; 10 nucleotides align to TRBD1. V shed 6 bases, J shed 4 bases, and the junction held 8 bases outside the gene matches. There are 15 residues in the CDR3. CDR1 is MNHEY and CDR2 is SMNVEV in the germline V gene (reference sequence). The CDR3 DNA reads TGTGCCAGCAGCGGGGGAGGGACAGGGGTCACTGAAGCTTTCTTT. Amino acid sequence: CASSGGGTGVTEAFF.

The chain couples TRBV25-1 to TRBJ2-7; D call uncertain. This CDR3 is 14 amino acids long. V was pared by 1 base and J by 2 bases, with 9 bases between. Germline CDR1 reads MGHDK; CDR2 reads SYGVNS. The CDR3 sequence is CASSELGDPYEQYF. The CDR3 DNA is TGTGCCAGCAGTGAATTAGGCGATCCCTACGAGCAGTACTTC.

This clonotype showed up just a few times. The chain combines TRBV6-6 with TRBJ1-5; D unclear. V dropped 0 bases and J dropped 0 bases, with 6 bases sitting between them. The CDR3 runs 15 residues. In germline, CDR1 is MNHNY, CDR2 SVGAGI (reference sequence). The CDR3 nucleotides read TGTGCCAGCAGTTACTCTAGGAATAGCAATCAGCCCCAGCATTTT. Protein sequence: CASSYSRNSNQPQHF.

This clonotype was counted a few times. This rearrangement joins TRBV7-8 to TRBJ1-1; TRBD1 is a possible D gene (6 bases). The CDR3 contains 15 residues. Germline CDR1 is SGHVS and CDR2 is FQNEAQ. Trimming stripped 5 bases from V and 3 bases from J, with 16 bases between. DNA for the CDR3: TGTGCCAGCAGCCCGCGGGACAACTTATACACTGAAGCTTTCTTT. Residues: CASSPRDNLYTEAFF. Filled out from reference TRBV7-8 and TRBJ1-1, the complete variable domain reads GAGVSQSPRYKVAKRGQDVALRCDPISGHVSLFWYQQALGQGPEFLTYFQNEAQLDKSGLPSDRFFAERPEGSVSTLKIQRTQQEDSAVYLCASSPRDNLYTEAFFGQGTRLTVV.

CDR3 nucleotide sequence: TGCGCCAGCAGTGGACTGACAGACACAGATACGCAGTATTTT. Translating gives CASSGLTDTDTQYF. J is TRBJ2-3 and V is TRBV10-1; weak D call: TRBD1 (5 bases). Per the germline V gene, CDR1 is WNHNN and CDR2 is SYGVQD (reference sequence). The V and J ends lost 4 bases and 2 bases respectively, with 10 bases between them. This CDR3 is 14 amino acids long.

The CDR3 loop reads CATNLNAGSSTDTQYF. The CDR3 DNA reads TGTGCCACCAACTTGAACGCGGGCTCTAGCACAGATACGCAGTATTTT. The chain joins TRBV15 to TRBJ2-3; a possible D gene is TRBD2 (5 bases). Germline V gives CDR1 LNHNV, CDR2 YYDKDF (reference sequence). CDR3 size: 16 residues. The V gene lost 7 bases and the J gene lost 0 bases, with 17 bases spanning the gap. The full variable domain, with the rest looked up from reference TRBV15 and TRBJ2-3, is DAMVIQNPRYQVTQFGKPVTLSCSQTLNHNVMYWYQQKSSQAPKLLFHYYDKDFNNEADTPDNFQSRRPNTSFCFLDIRSPGLGDTAMYLCATNLNAGSSTDTQYFGPGTRLTVL.

This clonotype turned up a few times. This chain uses TRBV7-8 with TRBJ1-3; D is unclear. V lost 1 base, J lost 0 bases, and 7 bases lay in between. Germline CDR1 is SGHVS and CDR2 is FQNEAQ. CDR3 length: 15 residues. The CDR3 here is CASSLDEYSGNTIYF. CDR3 sequence (DNA): TGTGCCAGCAGCTTAGACGAGTACTCTGGAAACACCATATATTTT.

The CDR3 sequence: CASSLLADRAYEQYF. CDR3 sequence (DNA): TGTGCCAGCAGTCTTCTCGCGGACAGGGCCTACGAGCAGTACTTC. The V gene is TRBV6-5, the J gene TRBJ2-7; the match to TRBD1 covers 8 bases. Germline CDR1 MNHEY, CDR2 SVGAGI. The length of the CDR3 is 15 residues. With V trimmed by 5 bases and J by 2 bases, 8 bases remained unmatched.

The genes are TRBV4-1 and TRBJ1-1; no clear D. With 4 bases removed from V and 4 bases from J, the gap between germline ends came to 16 bases. The CDR3 has 15 residues. Germline CDR1 and CDR2: MGHRA and YSYEKL. In DNA, the CDR3 is TGCGCCAGCAGCCCCGGGCAGAAGGTAAGCACTGAAGCTTTCTTT. It codes for CASSPGQKVSTEAFF.

The chain combines TRBV27 with TRBJ2-3; TRBD2 matches 9 bases. This CDR3 is built from 16 residues. Germline trimming cut 4 bases from V and 5 bases from J; bases unmatched to any gene: 10. CDR1 and CDR2 from the germline V gene are MNHEY and SMNVEV (reference sequence). The CDR3 DNA reads as TGTGCCAGCAGTTCGCAACTAGCGGGTGTACAAGATACGCAGTATTTT. Amino acids: CASSSQLAGVQDTQYF.

The rearrangement links TRBV28 to TRBJ1-6; D possibly corresponds to TRBD1 (6 bases). From germline, CDR1 is MDHEN and CDR2 SYDVKM. The CDR3 totals 16 residues. V was trimmed by 5 bases and J by 6 bases, leaving 17 bases between them. The CDR3 DNA sequence: TGTGCCAGCAGTCCCTCCGGGGGCAGTATTAATTCACCCCTCCACTTT. This codes for CASSPSGGSINSPLHF.